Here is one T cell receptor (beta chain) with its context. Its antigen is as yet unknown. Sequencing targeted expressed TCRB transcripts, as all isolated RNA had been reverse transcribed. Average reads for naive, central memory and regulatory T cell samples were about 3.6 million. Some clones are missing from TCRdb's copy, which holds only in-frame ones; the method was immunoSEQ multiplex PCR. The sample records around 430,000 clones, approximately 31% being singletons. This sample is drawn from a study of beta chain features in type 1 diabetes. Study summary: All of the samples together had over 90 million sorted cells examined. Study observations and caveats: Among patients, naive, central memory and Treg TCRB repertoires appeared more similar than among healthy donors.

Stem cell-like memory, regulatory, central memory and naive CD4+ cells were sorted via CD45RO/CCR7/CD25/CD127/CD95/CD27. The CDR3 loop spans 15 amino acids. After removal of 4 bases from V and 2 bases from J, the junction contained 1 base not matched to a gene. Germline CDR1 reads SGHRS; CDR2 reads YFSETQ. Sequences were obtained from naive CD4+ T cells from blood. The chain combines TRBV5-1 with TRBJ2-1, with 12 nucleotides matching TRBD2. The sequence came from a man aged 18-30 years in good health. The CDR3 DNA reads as TGCGCCAGCAGCCGGACTAGCGGGGCCTACAATGAGCAGTTCTTC. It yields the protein CASSRTSGAYNEQFF.